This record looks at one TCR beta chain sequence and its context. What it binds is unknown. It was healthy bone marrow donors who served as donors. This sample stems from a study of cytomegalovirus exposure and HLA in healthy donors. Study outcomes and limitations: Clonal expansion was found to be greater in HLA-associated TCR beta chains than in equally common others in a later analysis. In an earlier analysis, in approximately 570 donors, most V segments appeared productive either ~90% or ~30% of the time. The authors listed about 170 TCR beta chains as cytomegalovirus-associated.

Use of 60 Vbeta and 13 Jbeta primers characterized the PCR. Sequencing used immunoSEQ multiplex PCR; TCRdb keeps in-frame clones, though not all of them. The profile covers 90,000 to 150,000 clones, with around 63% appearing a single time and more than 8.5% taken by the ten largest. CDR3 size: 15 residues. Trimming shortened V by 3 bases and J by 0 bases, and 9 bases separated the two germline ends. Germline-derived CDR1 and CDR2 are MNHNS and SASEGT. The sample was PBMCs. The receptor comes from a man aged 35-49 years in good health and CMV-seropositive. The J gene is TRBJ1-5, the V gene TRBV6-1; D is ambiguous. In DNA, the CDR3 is TGTGCCAGCAGTGAGACACCCACTAGCAATCAGCCCCAGCATTTT. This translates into CASSETPTSNQPQHF.